Each of the 19 T cell receptor beta chains below was sequenced from the same sample in a study of blood T cells in healthy people across ages. Primers used in a second PCR of roughly 6 to 11 cycles were a sample-barcoded 5' primer and a J-beta primer mix. TCRdb reprocessed the 5' RACE reads via MiXCR and lists one record per CDR3 protein. The sample lists about 580,000 distinct CDR3 sequences; roughly 48% were seen once. The sequenced sample consisted of blood. The source is a man older than 75 in good health.

This chain links TRBV6-5 with TRBJ2-4, with D tentatively TRBD1 (6 bases). The CDR3 has 13 residues. Trimming stripped 7 bases from V and 8 bases from J, with 15 bases between. Germline CDR1 is MNHEY and CDR2 is SVGAGI. The CDR3 here is CASNHRAGDIQYF. CDR3 DNA: TGTGCCAGCAACCACAGGGCTGGGGACATTCAGTACTTC.

The rearrangement joins TRBV6-2 or TRBV6-3 to TRBJ2-1, with D unclear. Germline V lookup: CDR1 MNHEY, CDR2 SVGEGT. V shed 0 bases and J shed 4 bases, with 10 bases lying between them. There are 15 residues in the CDR3. As DNA, the CDR3 is TGTGCCAGCAGTTACTCGGGTGGGGATTACAATGAGCAGTTCTTC. This codes for CASSYSGGDYNEQFF.

This clonotype was observed a handful of times. The chain uses TRBV29-1 and TRBJ1-4; 8 bases line up with TRBD1. The CDR3 length is 13 residues. V shed 7 bases, J shed 6 bases, and the junction held 7 bases outside the gene matches. CDR1 SQVTM and CDR2 ANQGSEA come from the germline V gene. CDR3 sequence reads: CSAHRGGDEKLFF. Written as DNA, the CDR3 is TGCAGCGCACACAGGGGGGGAGATGAAAAACTGTTTTTT.

This sequence joins TRBV7-3 and TRBJ1-5, with 8 bases aligning to TRBD1. Germline loops: CDR1 SGHTA, CDR2 FQGTGA. This CDR3 region has 17 residues. With 4 bases clipped from V and 4 bases from J, the junction kept 12 bases outside the gene matches. Written as DNA, the CDR3 is TGTGCCAGCAGCTCTGACCAGACAGGGGACCCTAATCAGCCCCAGCATTTT. As protein: CASSSDQTGDPNQPQHF.

The genes are TRBV20-1 and TRBJ1-3; no firm D call. Trimming pared 6 bases from V and 0 bases from J, leaving 9 bases between. The CDR3 loop spans 13 amino acids. Germline loops: CDR1 DFQATT, CDR2 SNEGSKA (reference sequence). The CDR3 coding sequence is TGCAGTGCCCCAGAAAACTCTGGAAACACCATATATTTT. Residues: CSAPENSGNTIYF.

In this sample, this clonotype turned up a few times. Mismatch with germline at one junction end may stem from a read error. For the CDR3, the DNA is TGTGCCGGCAGCTCCTACCTATGGGAGACCCAGTACTTC. This translates into CAGSSYLWETQYF. V and J are TRBV12-3 or TRBV12-4 and TRBJ2-5; D gene ambiguous. The CDR3 consists of 13 residues.

This clonotype was seen repeatedly, ten times or more. The chain joins TRBV6-5 to TRBJ1-6; the D gene is possibly TRBD1 (5 bases). There are 14 residues in the CDR3. The V gene lost 6 bases and the J gene lost 7 bases, with 13 bases spanning the gap. Germline values: CDR1 MNHEY, CDR2 SVGAGI. In nucleotides, the CDR3 is TGTGCCAGCAGACCCGGGACGGTCAATTCACCCCTCCACTTT. Translated: CASRPGTVNSPLHF.

This clonotype was found once. V gene TRBV27 combines with J gene TRBJ2-1, with D hard to call. CDR3 length equals 13 residues. Germline values: CDR1 MNHEY, CDR2 SMNVEV (reference sequence). V lost 7 bases and J lost 9, with 16 bases in between. The CDR3 spells CASNVSVRAEQFF. CDR3 coding DNA: TGTGCCAGCAATGTATCCGTGCGAGCTGAGCAGTTCTTC.

CDR3 DNA sequence: TGTGCCAGCAGCTCAGGGGCAGGGCTGTACGAGCAGTACTTC. It is translated as CASSSGAGLYEQYF. The chain couples TRBV7-2 to TRBJ2-7; tentative D call: TRBD1 (6 bases). Trimming removed 4 bases from V and 4 bases from J, with 14 bases in between. Per the germline V gene, CDR1 is SGHTA and CDR2 is FQGNSA. This CDR3 is built from 14 residues.

The chain uses TRBV20-1 and TRBJ2-1, with no clear D. V was clipped by 1 base and J by 1 base, with 8 bases between them. Germline V CDR1 and CDR2: DFQATT, SNEGSKA (reference sequence). The CDR3 is 14 amino acids. The DNA of the CDR3 is TGCAGTGCTAGAGCTGAGGCTTCCTACAATGAGCAGTTCTTC. The encoded protein is CSARAEASYNEQFF.

The chain is built from TRBV7-6 and TRBJ1-5; D call uncertain. The CDR3 has 14 amino acids. Germline V gives CDR1 SGHVS, CDR2 FNYEAQ. Deletions cut 2 bases from V and 3 bases from J, with 8 bases between. The CDR3: CASSLRRNNQPQHF. The CDR3 DNA reads as TGTGCCAGCAGCTTACGAAGGAACAATCAGCCCCAGCATTTT.

For the CDR3, the DNA is TGCGCCAGCAGCTACCAGGGGGCGCATTACAATGAGCAGTTCTTC. Its translation is CASSYQGAHYNEQFF. V usage is TRBV5-1 and J usage is TRBJ2-1, with TRBD1 matching over 8 bases. Germline loops: CDR1 SGHRS, CDR2 YFSETQ. The CDR3 is made up of 15 amino acids. J was trimmed by 4 bases and V by 3 bases; bases with no gene match: 6.

This clonotype was counted only a few times. The chain has TRBV29-1 and TRBJ2-2; no firm D call. Per germline, CDR1 SQVTM and CDR2 ANQGSEA. CDR3 size: 14 residues. Trimming pared 4 bases from V and 4 bases from J, leaving 13 bases between. The CDR3 DNA reads as TGCAGCGTTGCCGCAGGCTACAGCACCGGGGAGCTGTTTTTT. It is translated as CSVAAGYSTGELFF.

The sample holds a few counts of this clonotype. This may be a read error: a much more frequent sequence differs by one nucleotide. The gene calls are TRBV6-5 and TRBJ1-2, with D perhaps matching TRBD1 (6 bases). The CDR3 loop spans 14 amino acids. V gave up 3 bases and J gave up 7 bases, with 15 bases separating them. Germline V gene sequence: CDR1 MNHEY, CDR2 SVGAGI. The CDR3 spells CASSYAYRVGGYTF. The CDR3 nucleotides are TGTGCCAGCAGTTATGCCTACAGGGTGGGTGGCTACACCTTC.

The CDR3 spells CAISESNQAEKLFF. DNA of the CDR3: TGTGCCATCAGTGAGTCGAATCAGGCTGAAAAACTGTTTTTT. The rearrangement links TRBV10-3 to TRBJ1-4, with no clear D. The CDR3 covers 14 residues. Trimming shortened V by 0 bases and J by 7 bases, and 9 bases separated the two germline ends. Germline CDR1 and CDR2: ENHRY and SYGVKD.

This clonotype has a handful of counts. This rearrangement joins TRBV5-1 to TRBJ2-5; D may be TRBD2 (6 bases). Trimming removed 0 bases from V and 4 bases from J, with 10 bases in between. The CDR3 contains 14 residues. Germline V gene sequence: CDR1 SGHRS, CDR2 YFSETQ. In DNA form, the CDR3 reads TGCGCCAGCAGCTTGGATAACGGGAGAGAGACCCAGTACTTC. Translating gives CASSLDNGRETQYF. Together with reference TRBV5-1 and TRBJ2-5, the CDR3 gives the full variable domain: KAGVTQTPRYLIKTRGQQVTLSCSPISGHRSVSWYQQTPGQGLQFLFEYFSETQRNKGNFPGRFSGRQFSNSRSEMNVSTLELGDSALYLCASSLDNGRETQYFGPGTRLLVL.

V gene TRBV11-2 combines with J gene TRBJ2-5; the D gene is possibly TRBD1 (5 bases). V was clipped by 2 bases and J by 3 bases, with 10 bases between them. Germline lookup yields CDR1 SGHAT and CDR2 FQNNGV. This CDR3 region has 14 residues. The CDR3 is CASSLSVGEETQYF. The DNA for the CDR3 is TGTGCCAGCAGCTTATCTGTAGGGGAAGAGACCCAGTACTTC.

The genes are TRBV28 and TRBJ2-5; no definite D call. This CDR3 comprises 13 residues. Trimming removed 6 bases at V and 5 bases at J, with 13 bases between. Looked up from germline, CDR1 is MDHEN and CDR2 is SYDVKM. CDR3 loop: CASSWEGTETQYF. CDR3 in DNA: TGTGCCAGCAGCTGGGAAGGCACGGAGACCCAGTACTTC.

This chain links TRBV12-3 or TRBV12-4 with TRBJ1-5; TRBD1 agrees at 7 bases. The CDR3 contains 14 residues. Unmatched junction bases numbered 8, after V lost 5 bases and J lost 7 bases. DNA of the CDR3: TGTGCCAGCAGTCAACAGGGGTTAGGGCAGCCCCAGCATTTT. It encodes CASSQQGLGQPQHF.